The 21 T cell receptor beta chains below come from one sample, sequenced in a study of blood T cell repertoires in COVID-19. Using immunoSEQ multiplex PCR, the repertoire was profiled, and TCRdb retains in-frame clones only, with some absent. Of some 170,000 clones listed, around 80% are singletons. The specimen sequenced was peripheral blood. The receptor set was obtained from a woman between 70 and 85 years old with acute or convalescent COVID-19.

The chain recombines TRBV29-1 with TRBJ1-1, with a possible D match to TRBD1 (6 bases). Germline values: CDR1 SQVTM, CDR2 ANQGSEA. Trimming shortened V by 6 bases and J by 2 bases, and 13 bases separated the two germline ends. This CDR3 is 13 amino acids long. Here the CDR3 DNA reads TGCAGCGTAGGGGACATTAGAAACACTGAAGCTTTCTTT. This gives the protein CSVGDIRNTEAFF.

The chain carries TRBV29-1 and TRBJ1-1; TRBD1 might be the D (5 bases). CDR1 is SQVTM, CDR2 ANQGSEA, per germline. The CDR3 has 12 residues. V gave up 7 bases and J gave up 4 bases, with 13 bases separating them. In nucleotides, the CDR3 is TGCAGCGCCGTCAAAGGGGTCACTGAAGCTTTCTTT. This sequence encodes CSAVKGVTEAFF. The full variable domain, completed using reference TRBV29-1 and TRBJ1-1, is SAVISQKPSRDICQRGTSLTIQCQVDSQVTMMFWYRQQPGQSLTLIATANQGSEATYESGFVIDKFPISRPNLTFSTLTVSNMSPEDSSIYLCSAVKGVTEAFFGQGTRLTVV.

The chain is built from TRBV27 and TRBJ1-5, with 9 bases identical to TRBD1. Germline CDR1 is MNHEY and CDR2 is SMNVEV (reference sequence). The J segment lost 6 bases and the V segment lost 6 bases, leaving 6 bases of the junction unmatched. This CDR3 comprises 14 residues. In DNA, the CDR3 is TGTGCCAGCAGAAGACAGGGGGTGAGTCAGCCCCAGCATTTT. Protein: CASRRQGVSQPQHF.

J is TRBJ1-1 and V is TRBV14; a possible D gene is TRBD1 (6 bases). The V gene's germline CDR1 is SGHDN and CDR2 FVKESK. CDR3 length equals 14 residues. V lost 0 bases, J lost 8 bases, and 13 bases lay in between. Written as DNA, the CDR3 is TGTGCCAGCAGCCAAGATTTGGGGGCTCTCGAAGCTTTCTTT. Protein product: CASSQDLGALEAFF.

This clone was found a few times. V is TRBV28 and J is TRBJ1-3; TRBD1 might be the D (6 bases). V lost 7 bases, J lost 0 bases, and 13 bases lay in between. The CDR3 is made up of 15 amino acids. CDR1 MDHEN and CDR2 SYDVKM come from the germline V gene. CDR3 DNA: TGTGCCAGCAAATCAGGGGTCTCCTCTGGAAACACCATATATTTT. This gives the protein CASKSGVSSGNTIYF.

This rearrangement joins TRBV2 to TRBJ1-1; D ambiguous. CDR1 is SNHLY, CDR2 FYNNEI, per germline. Trimming left V 6 bases short and J 7 bases short, with 18 bases between. This CDR3 has 14 amino acids. CDR3 sequence (DNA): TGTGCCAGCAGAAACGAAGGAGCACTTGGTGAAGCTTTCTTT. Its protein is CASRNEGALGEAFF.

J is TRBJ1-5 and V is TRBV7-9, with TRBD1 identical over 7 bases. The trim removed 5 bases at V and 3 bases at J, leaving 7 bases unmatched. Germline CDR1 reads SEHNR; CDR2 reads FQNEAQ (reference sequence). This CDR3 is 15 amino acids long. CDR3 sequence (DNA): TGTGCCAGCAGCCCCGGGACAGTCCACAATCAGCCCCAGCATTTT. This sequence encodes CASSPGTVHNQPQHF.

The chain is built from TRBV5-1 and TRBJ2-7; D possibly corresponds to TRBD1 (7 bases). V lost 6 bases and J lost 3, with 28 bases in between. Germline loops: CDR1 SGHRS, CDR2 YFSETQ. The CDR3 consists of 18 residues. CDR3 in amino acids: CASKQGGLGPVSIYEQYF. The CDR3 DNA sequence: TGCGCCAGCAAGCAGGGGGGCCTTGGACCAGTATCGATCTACGAGCAGTACTTC.

This clone was seen a single time. The genes are TRBV28 and TRBJ1-1, with D unclear. The CDR3 loop spans 16 amino acids. V was cut by 5 bases and J by 5 bases, with 21 bases left in between. Germline loops: CDR1 MDHEN, CDR2 SYDVKM. This CDR3 is CASSPPRQITRTEAFF. The CDR3 DNA reads as TGTGCCAGCAGTCCTCCTCGGCAGATTACGAGGACTGAAGCTTTCTTT.

This rearrangement joins TRBV5-6 to TRBJ2-1; 12 bases are shared with TRBD2. This CDR3 region has 17 residues. V shed 3 bases, J shed 3 bases, and the junction held 7 bases outside the gene matches. Germline V CDR1 and CDR2: SGHDT, YYEEEE. CDR3 nucleotide sequence: TGTGCCAGCAGCTCAGCAAGACTAGCGGGAGTCTACAATGAGCAGTTCTTC. It codes for CASSSARLAGVYNEQFF.

The chain uses TRBV12-5 and TRBJ2-3; unclear D gene. The ends were cut back, 1 base at V and 3 bases at J, with 2 bases in the middle. There are 12 residues in the CDR3. Per germline, CDR1 LGHNT and CDR2 FRNRAP. The CDR3 here is CASGLATDTQYF. The CDR3 DNA reads TGTGCTAGTGGTTTGGCGACAGATACGCAGTATTTT.

The chain employs TRBV6-5 and TRBJ1-1; TRBD1 matches at 7 bases. This CDR3 has 14 amino acids. V trimming: 7 bases; J trimming: 5 bases; junction bases outside the gene matches: 10. Germline CDR1 is MNHEY and CDR2 is SVGAGI. The CDR3 here is CASTTGQAGTEAFF. In DNA, the CDR3 is TGTGCCAGCACTACAGGACAGGCAGGGACTGAAGCTTTCTTT.

This clone was recorded once. The chain employs TRBV19 and TRBJ1-2, with a possible D match to TRBD1 (6 bases). The CDR3 has 16 residues. Germline CDR1 and CDR2: LNHDA and SQIVND (reference sequence). The germline V and J ends were trimmed by 5 bases and 2 bases, with 18 bases remaining between them. The CDR3 DNA reads TGTGCCAGTAGTTCCGCCCGACAGGATCTCAACTATGGCTACACCTTC. This translates into CASSSARQDLNYGYTF.

The chain has TRBV9 and TRBJ1-2; TRBD1 agrees at 7 bases. V was pared by 3 bases and J by 1 base, with 12 bases of the junction left unmatched. CDR3 length: 17 amino acids. Germline V gene lookup returns CDR1 SGDLS and CDR2 YYNGEE. The CDR3 sequence is CASSAGTAGRGNYGYTF. CDR3 coding DNA: TGTGCCAGCAGCGCCGGGACAGCCGGAAGGGGTAACTATGGCTACACCTTC.

The V call is TRBV5-1, the J call TRBJ1-1; D not resolved. The CDR3 totals 12 residues. Per germline, CDR1 SGHRS and CDR2 YFSETQ. V was trimmed by 4 bases and J by 9 bases, leaving 13 bases between them. DNA for the CDR3: TGCGCCAGCAGCCCGGACTCGAGGAAAGCTTTCTTT. Its protein is CASSPDSRKAFF.

The chain uses TRBV7-2 and TRBJ1-1; 7 bases map to TRBD1. The CDR3 covers 14 residues. V shed 5 bases and J 5 bases; nucleotides not matched to a gene: 8. Per the germline V gene, CDR1 is SGHTA and CDR2 is FQGNSA. CDR3 nucleotide sequence: TGTGCCAGCAGCCTGCAGGGGGTTTTGACTGAAGCTTTCTTT. Translated, it gives CASSLQGVLTEAFF.

The V gene is TRBV7-9, the J gene TRBJ1-2, with D possibly matching TRBD1 (6 bases). Trimming stripped 5 bases from V and 4 bases from J, with 11 bases between. Germline lookup yields CDR1 SEHNR and CDR2 FQNEAQ (reference sequence). The CDR3 runs 13 residues. CDR3 region: CASSARDIYGYTF. CDR3 DNA: TGTGCCAGCAGCGCCAGGGACATCTATGGCTACACCTTC.

The chain uses TRBV24-1 and TRBJ2-2; TRBD2 aligns across 8 bases. The CDR3 length is 17 residues. Germline CDR1 KGHDR, CDR2 SFDVKD. With V trimmed by 4 bases and J by 4 bases, 10 bases remained unmatched. The CDR3 region has the DNA TGTGCCACCAGTGACACCTTAGCGGGGATAACCACCGGGGAGCTGTTTTTT. Residues: CATSDTLAGITTGELFF.

This clone came up once. V usage is TRBV5-1 and J usage is TRBJ1-2; TRBD1 matches at 9 bases. The V gene end was trimmed by 4 bases and the J gene end by 6 bases; junction bases not matched to a gene: 13. Germline CDR1 SGHRS, CDR2 YFSETQ. This CDR3 has 16 amino acids. CDR3 nucleotides: TGCGCCAGCAGCAGTGGGACAGGGAACTATCCTCATGGCTACACCTTC. It specifies CASSSGTGNYPHGYTF.

This clone has just one count. The chain joins TRBV5-4 to TRBJ2-3; 10 bases line up with TRBD1. The junction had 3 bases not matched to a gene; V was cut back by 3 bases and J by 11 bases. Germline V lookup: CDR1 SGHNT, CDR2 YYREEE (reference sequence). CDR3 length: 12 residues. The CDR3 DNA follows: TGTGCCAGCAGCTCAGGGACAGGGGTGCAGTATTTT. This translates into CASSSGTGVQYF. The complete variable domain, with remaining parts taken from reference TRBV5-4 and TRBJ2-3, reads ETGVTQSPTHLIKTRGQQVTLRCSSQSGHNTVSWYQQALGQGPQFIFQYYREEENGRGNFPPRFSGLQFPNYSSELNVNALELDDSALYLCASSSGTGVQYFGPGTRLTVL.

The genes are TRBV5-1 and TRBJ2-5; TRBD1 matches at 12 bases. Germline CDR1 reads SGHRS; CDR2 reads YFSETQ. J was trimmed by 5 bases and V by 1 base; bases with no gene match: 6. The CDR3 totals 16 residues. CDR3 protein: CASSLLGTGGSETQYF. CDR3 DNA sequence: TGCGCCAGCAGCTTGCTCGGGACAGGGGGCTCGGAGACCCAGTACTTC.